Below, 28 T cell receptor beta chains from the same sample are listed, as sequenced in a study of T cells after yellow fever vaccination. TCRdb redid the calling of the 5' RACE reads with MiXCR, one entry per CDR3 protein. Of about 74,000 distinct CDR3 sequences in the sample, approximately 7.7% are singletons; the top ten hold around 35%. Specimen: CD8+ T cells sorted from PBMCs, collected 5 days after the first yellow fever vaccination. Every receptor here comes from a man younger than 35 who received the YFV17D yellow fever vaccine.

This clonotype appeared a few times. The chain uses TRBV15 and TRBJ2-3; 7 nucleotides agree with TRBD1. V trimming: 3 bases; J trimming: 3 bases; junction bases outside the gene matches: 9. CDR3 length equals 16 residues. Germline values: CDR1 LNHNV, CDR2 YYDKDF (reference sequence). The CDR3 region is CATSSTGAFLTDTQYF. The CDR3 bases are TGTGCCACCAGCAGTACAGGGGCATTTTTGACAGATACGCAGTATTTT.

V gene TRBV5-4 combines with J gene TRBJ2-1; 7 bases are shared with TRBD1. The CDR3 runs 15 residues. From germline, CDR1 is SGHNT and CDR2 YYREEE (reference sequence). With 7 bases clipped from V and 0 bases from J, the junction kept 7 bases outside the gene matches. The DNA of the CDR3 is TGTGCCAGCGGGCCAGGGGGAAGCTCCTACAATGAGCAGTTCTTC. The encoded protein is CASGPGGSSYNEQFF.

Only a few counts were recorded for this clonotype. The chain links TRBV30 to TRBJ2-2; unclear D gene. Germline V gene lookup returns CDR1 GTSNPN and CDR2 SVGIG (reference sequence). The V end was cut by 2 bases, the J end by 5 bases, with 3 bases between. CDR3 size: 11 residues. In DNA, the CDR3 is TGTGCCTGGAGTATGACCGGGGAGCTGTTTTTT. It translates to CAWSMTGELFF.

The J gene is TRBJ1-6, the V gene TRBV5-1, with no clear D. V lost 3 bases and J 10 bases, leaving 11 bases between the germline ends. The CDR3 is 13 residues long. Germline V gene data show CDR1 as SGHRS and CDR2 as YFSETQ. DNA of the CDR3: TGCGCCAGCAGCTCTGGTAGTGTCTCACCCCTCCACTTT. It specifies CASSSGSVSPLHF.

This clonotype was picked up a small number of times. The chain recombines TRBV29-1 with TRBJ2-7; D remains unclear. V shed 3 bases and J shed 3 bases, with 9 bases lying between them. This CDR3 has 12 amino acids. CDR1 is SQVTM, CDR2 ANQGSEA, per germline. CDR3 coding DNA: TGCAGCGTTGAGTTGACGGACTACGAGCAGTACTTC. This sequence encodes CSVELTDYEQYF.

Many counts were recorded for this clonotype. The chain joins TRBV13 to TRBJ2-5; no reliable D call. Germline assignment: CDR1 PRHDT and CDR2 FYEKMQ (reference sequence). The length of the CDR3 is 14 residues. V dropped 5 bases and J dropped 3 bases, with 13 bases sitting between them. This CDR3 is CASSKWAAKETQYF. The CDR3 nucleotides read TGTGCCAGCAGCAAATGGGCGGCCAAAGAGACCCAGTACTTC.

This clonotype was counted ten times or more. The chain employs TRBV7-2 and TRBJ1-1, with D possibly matching TRBD1 (5 bases). Germline V gene data show CDR1 as SGHTA and CDR2 as FQGNSA. V lost 6 bases and J lost 5, with 16 bases in between. CDR3 size: 14 residues. CDR3 protein: CASSPRAGWTEAFF. The CDR3 nucleotides read TGTGCCAGCAGTCCCAGGGCGGGATGGACTGAAGCTTTCTTT.

There are a few counts of this clonotype. The rearrangement joins TRBV29-1 to TRBJ1-3, with D maybe TRBD1 (5 bases). The CDR3 has 16 residues. V was pared by 0 bases and J by 0 bases, with 12 bases between. Germline-derived CDR1 and CDR2 are SQVTM and ANQGSEA. CDR3 coding DNA: TGCAGCGTTGAAGATCACAGGACAACCTCTGGAAACACCATATATTTT. Its translation: CSVEDHRTTSGNTIYF.

This clonotype appeared many times. The chain uses TRBV4-1 and TRBJ2-5; D might be TRBD1 (5 bases). This CDR3 comprises 15 residues. Germline V gene sequence: CDR1 MGHRA, CDR2 YSYEKL. Between the trimmed V and J ends, which lost 0 bases and 1 base, there was a span of 9 bases. The CDR3 region has the DNA TGCGCCAGCAGCCAAGATCTAGGGGTCCAAGAGACCCAGTACTTC. Amino acids: CASSQDLGVQETQYF.

This chain's CDR3 is CASSLASGAKSNTQYF. The CDR3 bases are TGTGCCAGCAGTTTAGCGAGCGGGGCGAAGAGTAATACGCAGTATTTT. This rearrangement joins TRBV12-3 or TRBV12-4 to TRBJ2-3; 7 bases match TRBD2. With V trimmed by 0 bases and J by 7 bases, 10 bases remained unmatched. This CDR3 is 16 amino acids long.

This clonotype occurred a few times. V and J are TRBV7-2 and TRBJ2-7, with D unresolved. The CDR3 is 13 residues long. The V end lost 1 base, the J end lost 2 bases, and 6 bases lay between the germline ends. The germline V gene has CDR1 SGHTA and CDR2 FQGNSA. CDR3 amino acids: CASSLGRPYEQYF. The DNA for the CDR3 is TGTGCCAGCAGCTTAGGTCGACCCTACGAGCAGTACTTC.

This clonotype showed up just a few times. The chain is built from TRBV9 and TRBJ2-2; D uncertain. Trimming removed 7 bases at V and 2 bases at J, with 9 bases between. The CDR3 spans 13 residues. CDR1 is SGDLS, CDR2 YYNGEE, per germline. As DNA, the CDR3 is TGTGCCAGCGGCGGTGAAAACACCGGGGAGCTGTTTTTT. It encodes CASGGENTGELFF.

This clonotype was observed many times. The V and J genes are TRBV11-2 and TRBJ2-5; 8 bases map to TRBD2. The CDR3 is 15 residues long. Per germline, CDR1 SGHAT and CDR2 FQNNGV. V gave up 1 base and J gave up 5 bases; unmatched junction bases: 6. This CDR3 reads CASSLVGLAGETQYF. CDR3 nucleotide sequence: TGTGCCAGCAGCTTAGTCGGACTAGCTGGGGAGACCCAGTACTTC.

There are a few counts of this clonotype. V and J are TRBV9 and TRBJ2-3, with D perhaps TRBD1 (6 bases). Germline CDR1 and CDR2: SGDLS and YYNGEE. The CDR3 is 14 residues long. V was clipped by 4 bases and J by 9 bases, with 18 bases between them. The CDR3 sequence is CASSRDIGPLTQYF. DNA for the CDR3: TGTGCCAGCAGCCGGGACATCGGGCCGTTGACGCAGTATTTT.

This clonotype has more than one count but fewer than ten. The gene calls are TRBV6-2 or TRBV6-3 and TRBJ2-1; the match to TRBD2 covers 10 bases. The CDR3 is 16 residues long. Unmatched junction bases numbered 6, after V lost 2 bases and J lost 5 bases. Germline CDR1 and CDR2: MNHEY and SVGEGT. This chain's CDR3 is CASSYTPGTSDNEQFF. The CDR3 nucleotides are TGTGCCAGCAGTTACACACCCGGGACTAGCGACAATGAGCAGTTCTTC.

This clonotype has a count of ten or more. The chain combines TRBV27 with TRBJ1-5; tentative D call: TRBD1 (6 bases). V lost 6 bases, J lost 7 bases, and 22 bases lay in between. Germline CDR1 and CDR2: MNHEY and SMNVEV (reference sequence). The CDR3 consists of 16 residues. In DNA form, the CDR3 reads TGTGCCAGCAGGCCGACTCTCGGAGGGGGAAGCCAGCCCCAGCATTTT. Translated, it gives CASRPTLGGGSQPQHF.

This clonotype was counted at least ten times. This chain links TRBV6-5 with TRBJ1-3; 7 positions match TRBD1. The CDR3 has 19 residues. V trimming: 0 bases; J trimming: 1 base; junction bases outside the gene matches: 12. The germline gives CDR1 MNHEY, CDR2 SVGAGI. The CDR3 loop reads CASSYSGPLGQSSGNTIYF. The CDR3 bases are TGTGCCAGCAGTTACTCCGGGCCCTTGGGACAGTCTTCTGGAAACACCATATATTTT.

This clonotype occurred a few times. The genes are TRBV7-2 and TRBJ2-5; 8 bases are a match to TRBD2. This CDR3 is built from 14 residues. Losses at the gene ends were 3 bases for V and 4 bases for J; bases not matched to a gene: 4. CDR1 and CDR2 from the germline V gene are SGHTA and FQGNSA. In DNA, the CDR3 is TGTGCCAGCAGCTTCGCGACTAGCGTAGAGACCCAGTACTTC. It encodes CASSFATSVETQYF.

This clonotype came up a few times. The CDR3 sequence: CASSLRDGTTGELFF. The CDR3 nucleotides read TGTGCCAGCAGCTTACGAGACGGAACCACCGGGGAGCTGTTTTTT. This chain uses TRBV7-9 with TRBJ2-2; D unresolved. Trimming removed 2 bases from V and 4 bases from J, with 11 bases in between. The CDR3 consists of 15 residues. Germline V CDR1 and CDR2: SEHNR, FQNEAQ (reference sequence). The whole variable domain, filled in from reference TRBV7-9 and TRBJ2-2, reads DTGVSQNPRHKITKRGQNVTFRCDPISEHNRLYWYRQTLGQGPEFLTYFQNEAQLEKSRLLSDRFSAERPKGSFSTLEIQRTEQGDSAMYLCASSLRDGTTGELFFGEGSRLTVL.

This clonotype was detected many times. The chain combines TRBV4-2 with TRBJ1-1; D not resolved. The CDR3 totals 14 residues. Trimming shortened V by 0 bases and J by 4 bases, and 9 bases separated the two germline ends. Germline CDR1 and CDR2: LGHNA and YNFKEQ. In DNA form, the CDR3 reads TGTGCCAGCAGCCAAGATTGGGTAGGCACTGAAGCTTTCTTT. Residues: CASSQDWVGTEAFF.

V is TRBV7-6 and J is TRBJ2-7; D is possibly TRBD1 (5 bases). Germline V lookup: CDR1 SGHVS, CDR2 FNYEAQ. CDR3 size: 13 residues. V lost 1 base and J 2 bases, leaving 6 bases between the germline ends. The DNA of the CDR3 is TGTGCCAGCAGCTTAGAAGGGGCCTACGAGCAGTACTTC. It codes for CASSLEGAYEQYF.

The chain is built from TRBV1 and TRBJ2-7; TRBD1, the D gene given by the table, was not confirmed from the DNA. TRBV1 is termed a pseudogene. The CDR3 has 13 residues. DNA for the CDR3: TGCACCAGCAGCCAGGGACGGACTTACGAGCAGTACGTC. It encodes CTSSQGRTYEQYV.

This clonotype has just a few counts. The chain employs TRBV27 and TRBJ2-2; TRBD1 aligns across 11 bases. V was pared by 5 bases and J by 5 bases, with 13 bases of the junction left unmatched. The germline CDR1 and CDR2 sequences are MNHEY and SMNVEV (reference sequence). This CDR3 region has 18 residues. This CDR3 is CASSLYLPGQGGTGELFF. In nucleotides, the CDR3 is TGTGCCAGCAGTCTTTATTTACCGGGACAGGGGGGTACCGGGGAGCTGTTTTTT.

As concerns this clonotype: This may be a read error, as it is one base from a much larger clone. The CDR3 protein is CASGEQGRETQYF. CDR3 bases: TGCGCCAGCGGTGAACAGGGTCGGGAGACCCAGTACTTC. The chain uses TRBV5-1 and TRBJ2-5; tentatively, D is TRBD1 (6 bases). V was pared by 7 bases and J by 5 bases, with 15 bases between. CDR1 SGHRS and CDR2 YFSETQ come from the germline V gene. This CDR3 comprises 13 residues.

The chain is built from TRBV7-9 and TRBJ2-6; D is unclear. V shed 3 bases and J shed 1 base, with 13 bases lying between them. This CDR3 comprises 17 residues. Germline CDR1 SEHNR, CDR2 FQNEAQ (reference sequence). The CDR3 DNA reads TGTGCCAGCAGCTTTCGCTCAGTGGGGTCTGGGGCCAACGTCCTGACTTTC. It yields the protein CASSFRSVGSGANVLTF.

The rearrangement uses TRBV20-1 and TRBJ2-7; D is unclear. Trimming removed 2 bases from V and 0 bases from J, with 11 bases in between. Per the germline V gene, CDR1 is DFQATT and CDR2 is SNEGSKA (reference sequence). The CDR3 has 14 residues. The CDR3 DNA reads as TGCAGTGCTAGACCGTCAGGTGCCTCCTACGAGCAGTACGTC. Translation: CSARPSGASYEQYV.

With regard to this clonotype: Being one base from a much bigger clone, this may be a read error. This chain links TRBV20-1 with TRBJ1-1, with D perhaps matching TRBD1 (5 bases). CDR3 length: 12 amino acids. Germline assignment: CDR1 DFQATT and CDR2 SNEGSKA (reference sequence). CDR3 bases: TGCAGGGCCAGGGTGAGGGACGCTGAAGCTTTCTTT. Its protein is CRARVRDAEAFF.

This chain uses TRBV7-2 with TRBJ2-1; D not resolved. V was pared by 1 base and J by 4 bases, with 11 bases between. This CDR3 region has 15 residues. Germline V gene lookup returns CDR1 SGHTA and CDR2 FQGNSA. CDR3 sequence: CASSLGVQRYNEQFF. CDR3 nucleotide sequence: TGTGCCAGCAGCTTAGGCGTACAGAGATACAATGAGCAGTTCTTC. Using reference TRBV7-2 and TRBJ2-1 for the parts outside the CDR3, the full variable domain is GAGVSQSPSNKVTEKGKDVELRCDPISGHTALYWYRQSLGQGLEFLIYFQGNSAPDKSGLPSDRFSAERTGGSVSTLTIQRTQQEDSAVYLCASSLGVQRYNEQFFGPGTRLTVL.